The T cell receptor beta chain described here comes from a study of CD8 T cells in ankylosing spondylitis. Generation of TCR beta libraries employed quantitative 5'-RACE incorporating molecular barcodes. TCRdb recomputed calls from the 5' RACE reads with MiXCR, one row per CDR3 protein. This sample has under 200,000 distinct CDR3 sequences, with 9.8% found just once. The germline V gene has CDR1 SGDLS and CDR2 YYNGEE. Deletions cut 2 bases from V and 1 base from J, with 9 bases between. This CDR3 is 14 amino acids long. This clonotype has more than one count but fewer than ten. No antigen is known for it. Study-level results: From matched ankylosing spondylitis synovial fluid, disease-linked clones were reportedly recovered at significantly enriched levels. Apparently characteristic of ankylosing spondylitis blood was a TCR beta motif (about 8 highly homologous variants).

The TCR comes from a female donor with ankylosing spondylitis or in good health (not recorded which). The chain combines TRBV9 with TRBJ1-1, with D perhaps matching TRBD1 (6 bases). Sequencing input: blood, either unsorted or a sorted T cell fraction (not recorded which). CDR3 DNA sequence: TGTGCCAGCAGCGTTTACAGGGCGAACACTGAAGCTTTCTTT. This sequence encodes CASSVYRANTEAFF.